This T cell receptor (beta chain) is from a study of CD8 T cells in ankylosing spondylitis. Study-wide points: Blood from ankylosing spondylitis patients appeared to carry a characteristic roughly 8-variant TCR beta motif.

MiXCR, run by TCRdb on the 5' RACE reads, gives a single entry per CDR3 protein. Of roughly 490,000 distinct CDR3 sequences in the sample, approximately 5% were seen once. The sample holds many counts of this clonotype. Its antigen remains unknown. CDR3 length: 13 amino acids. CDR1 SQVTM and CDR2 ANQGSEA come from the germline V gene. V lost 4 bases, J lost 4 bases, and 13 bases lay in between. The sequence was obtained from a male donor with ankylosing spondylitis. J is TRBJ1-2 and V is TRBV29-1; a possible D gene is TRBD1 (5 bases). The sample comprised blood, either unsorted or a sorted T cell fraction (not recorded which). The CDR3: CSVGGEKAYGYTF. The CDR3 DNA sequence: TGCAGCGTTGGAGGGGAGAAGGCCTATGGCTACACCTTC.